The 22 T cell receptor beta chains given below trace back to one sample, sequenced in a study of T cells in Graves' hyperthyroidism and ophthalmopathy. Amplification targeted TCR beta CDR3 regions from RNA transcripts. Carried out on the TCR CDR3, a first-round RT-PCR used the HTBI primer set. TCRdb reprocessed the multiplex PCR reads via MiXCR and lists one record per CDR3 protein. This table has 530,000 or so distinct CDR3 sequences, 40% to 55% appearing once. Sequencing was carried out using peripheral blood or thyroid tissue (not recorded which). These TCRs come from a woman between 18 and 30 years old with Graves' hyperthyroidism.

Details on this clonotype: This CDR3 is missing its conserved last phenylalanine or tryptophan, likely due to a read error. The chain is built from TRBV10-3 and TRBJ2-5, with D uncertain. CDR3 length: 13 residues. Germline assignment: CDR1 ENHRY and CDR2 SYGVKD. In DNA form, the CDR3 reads TGTGCCAGCAGTGAAAACCGGAAAGAGACCCAGTACCTC. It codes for CASSENRKETQYL.

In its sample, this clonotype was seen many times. CDR3 in DNA: TGTGCCAGCAGCTTCCGGACAGGGCTAGAGACCCAGTACTTC. It encodes CASSFRTGLETQYF. The chain carries TRBV5-4 and TRBJ2-5, with TRBD1 matching 8 bases. Germline V gene lookup returns CDR1 SGHNT and CDR2 YYREEE (reference sequence). This CDR3 is built from 14 residues. The junction had 4 bases not matched to a gene; V was cut back by 2 bases and J by 4 bases.

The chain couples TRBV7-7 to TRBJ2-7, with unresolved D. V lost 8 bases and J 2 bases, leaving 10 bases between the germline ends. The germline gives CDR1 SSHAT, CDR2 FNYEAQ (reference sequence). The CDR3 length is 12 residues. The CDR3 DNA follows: TGTGCCAGCCGCCCATACACCTACGAGCAGTACTTC. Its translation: CASRPYTYEQYF.

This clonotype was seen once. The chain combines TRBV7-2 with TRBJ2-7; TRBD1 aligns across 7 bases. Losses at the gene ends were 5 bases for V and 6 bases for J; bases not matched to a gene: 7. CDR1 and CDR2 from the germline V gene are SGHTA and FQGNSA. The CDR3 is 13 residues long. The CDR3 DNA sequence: TGTGCCAGCAGCGTGACAGGGCCGGTCGAGCAGTACTTC. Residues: CASSVTGPVEQYF.

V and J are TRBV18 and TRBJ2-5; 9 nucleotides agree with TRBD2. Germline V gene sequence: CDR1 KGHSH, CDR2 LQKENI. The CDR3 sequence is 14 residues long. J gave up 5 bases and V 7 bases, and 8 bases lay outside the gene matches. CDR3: CASFPTSGHETQYF. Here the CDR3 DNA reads TGTGCCAGCTTCCCGACTAGCGGCCACGAGACCCAGTACTTC.

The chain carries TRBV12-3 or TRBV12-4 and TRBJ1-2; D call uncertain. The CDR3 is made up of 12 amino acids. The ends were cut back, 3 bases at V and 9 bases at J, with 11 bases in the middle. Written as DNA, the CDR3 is TGTGCCAGCAGTTTCTCGGGGAACCGCTACACCTTC. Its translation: CASSFSGNRYTF.

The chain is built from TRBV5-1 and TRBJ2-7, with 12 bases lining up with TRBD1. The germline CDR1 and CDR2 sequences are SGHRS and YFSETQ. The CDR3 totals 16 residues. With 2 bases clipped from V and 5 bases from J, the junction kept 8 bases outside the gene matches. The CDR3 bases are TGCGCCAGCAGCTTTCTAGCGGGACAGGGGGCAAACGAGCAGTACTTC. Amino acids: CASSFLAGQGANEQYF.

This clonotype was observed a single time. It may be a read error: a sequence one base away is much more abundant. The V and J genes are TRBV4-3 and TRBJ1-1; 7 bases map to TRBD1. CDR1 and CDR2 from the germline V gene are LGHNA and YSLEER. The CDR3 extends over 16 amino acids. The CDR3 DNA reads TGCGCCGGCAGCCCCCTGTCGACAGGGAAAGCCGCTGAAGCTTTCTTT. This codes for CAGSPLSTGKAAEAFF.

The CDR3, as DNA: TGTGCCAGCAGCCCACGACAGGGAGGTTCTAATGAAAAACTGTTTTTT. It is translated as CASSPRQGGSNEKLFF. The J gene is TRBJ1-4, the V gene TRBV7-2; 7 positions agree with TRBD1. CDR3 length: 16 residues. V dropped 5 bases and J dropped 3; count of bases not matched to a gene: 9. Germline CDR1 is SGHTA and CDR2 is FQGNSA.

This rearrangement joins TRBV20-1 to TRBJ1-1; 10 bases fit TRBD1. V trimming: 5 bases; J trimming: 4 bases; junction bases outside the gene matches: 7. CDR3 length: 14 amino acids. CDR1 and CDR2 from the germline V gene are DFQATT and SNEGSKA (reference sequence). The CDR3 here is CSAWDRGWVTEAFF. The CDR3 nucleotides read TGCAGTGCTTGGGACAGGGGATGGGTCACTGAAGCTTTCTTT.

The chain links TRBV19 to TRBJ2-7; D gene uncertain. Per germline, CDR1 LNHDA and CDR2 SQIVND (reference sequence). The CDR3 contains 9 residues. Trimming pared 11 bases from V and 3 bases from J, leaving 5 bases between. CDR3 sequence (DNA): TGTGCCGTGGGCTACGAGCAGTACTTC. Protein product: CAVGYEQYF.

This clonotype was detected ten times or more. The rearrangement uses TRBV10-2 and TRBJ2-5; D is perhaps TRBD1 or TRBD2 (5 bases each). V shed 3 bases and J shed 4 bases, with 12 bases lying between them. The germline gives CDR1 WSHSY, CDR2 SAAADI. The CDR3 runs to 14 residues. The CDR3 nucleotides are TGCGCCAGCAGTGATACGGGGACGGGAGAGACCCAGTACTTC. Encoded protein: CASSDTGTGETQYF.

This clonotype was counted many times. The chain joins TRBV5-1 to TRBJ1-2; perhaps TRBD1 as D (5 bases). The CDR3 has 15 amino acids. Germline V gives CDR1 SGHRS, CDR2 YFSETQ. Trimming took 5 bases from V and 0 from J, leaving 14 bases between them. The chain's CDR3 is CASRSPGRTNYGYTF. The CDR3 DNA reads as TGCGCCAGCAGATCTCCGGGACGGACTAACTATGGCTACACCTTC.

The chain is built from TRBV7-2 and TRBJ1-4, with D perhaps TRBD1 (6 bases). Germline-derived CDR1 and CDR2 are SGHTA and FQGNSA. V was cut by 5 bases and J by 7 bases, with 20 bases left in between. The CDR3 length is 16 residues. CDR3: CASSQDPQQGGEKLFF. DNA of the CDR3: TGTGCCAGCAGCCAAGACCCCCAACAGGGAGGTGAAAAACTGTTTTTT.

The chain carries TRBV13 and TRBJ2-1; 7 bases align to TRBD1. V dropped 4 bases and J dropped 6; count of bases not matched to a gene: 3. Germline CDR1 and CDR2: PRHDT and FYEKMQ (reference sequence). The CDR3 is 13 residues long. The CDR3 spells CASSWNRGNEQFF. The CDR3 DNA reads TGTGCCAGCAGCTGGAACAGGGGCAATGAGCAGTTCTTC.

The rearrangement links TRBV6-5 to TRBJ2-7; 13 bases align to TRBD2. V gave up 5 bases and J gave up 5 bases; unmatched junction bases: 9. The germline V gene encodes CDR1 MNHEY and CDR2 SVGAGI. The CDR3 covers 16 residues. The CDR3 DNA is TGTGCCAGCAGTGGACTAGCGGGAGAGTTGTTCAACGAGCAGTACTTC. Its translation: CASSGLAGELFNEQYF.

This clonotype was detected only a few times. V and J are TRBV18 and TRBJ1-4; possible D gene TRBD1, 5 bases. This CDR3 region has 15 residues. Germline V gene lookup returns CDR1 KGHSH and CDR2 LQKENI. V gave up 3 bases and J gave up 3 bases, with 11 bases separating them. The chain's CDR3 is CASSPSGQPNEKLFF. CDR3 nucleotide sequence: TGTGCCAGCTCACCGTCCGGACAACCTAATGAAAAACTGTTTTTT.

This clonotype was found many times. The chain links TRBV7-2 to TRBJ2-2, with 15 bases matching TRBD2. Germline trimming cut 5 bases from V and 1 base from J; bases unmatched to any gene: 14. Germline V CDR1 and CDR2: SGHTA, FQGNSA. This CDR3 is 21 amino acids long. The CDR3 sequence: CASSPGLAGGLVDWNTGELFF. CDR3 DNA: TGTGCCAGCAGCCCGGGACTAGCGGGAGGATTGGTCGACTGGAACACCGGGGAGCTGTTTTTT.

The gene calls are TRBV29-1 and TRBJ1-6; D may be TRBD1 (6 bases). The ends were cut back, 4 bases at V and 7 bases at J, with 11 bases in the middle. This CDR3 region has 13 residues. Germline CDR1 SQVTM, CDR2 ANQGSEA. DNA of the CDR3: TGCAGCGTTGGGACAGAGGTGAATTCACCCCTCCACTTT. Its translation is CSVGTEVNSPLHF.

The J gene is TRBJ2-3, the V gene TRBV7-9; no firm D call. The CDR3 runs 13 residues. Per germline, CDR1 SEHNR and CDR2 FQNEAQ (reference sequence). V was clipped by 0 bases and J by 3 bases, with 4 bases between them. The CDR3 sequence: CASSLARTDTQYF. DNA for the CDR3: TGTGCCAGCAGCTTAGCGCGAACAGATACGCAGTATTTT.

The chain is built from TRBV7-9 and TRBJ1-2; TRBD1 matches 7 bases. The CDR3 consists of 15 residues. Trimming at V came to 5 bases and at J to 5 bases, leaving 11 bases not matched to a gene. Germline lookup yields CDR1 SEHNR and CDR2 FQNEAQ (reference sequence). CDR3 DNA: TGTGCCAGCAGCCTGACTGGGACAGCGCAATATGGCTACACCTTC. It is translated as CASSLTGTAQYGYTF.

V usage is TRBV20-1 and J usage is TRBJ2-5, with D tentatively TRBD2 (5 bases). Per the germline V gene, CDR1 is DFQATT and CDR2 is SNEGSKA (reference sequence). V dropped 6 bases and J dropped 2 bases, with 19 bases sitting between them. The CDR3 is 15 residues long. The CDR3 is CSATGNRTPQETQYF. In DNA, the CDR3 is TGCAGTGCCACCGGGAATAGGACGCCGCAAGAGACCCAGTACTTC.